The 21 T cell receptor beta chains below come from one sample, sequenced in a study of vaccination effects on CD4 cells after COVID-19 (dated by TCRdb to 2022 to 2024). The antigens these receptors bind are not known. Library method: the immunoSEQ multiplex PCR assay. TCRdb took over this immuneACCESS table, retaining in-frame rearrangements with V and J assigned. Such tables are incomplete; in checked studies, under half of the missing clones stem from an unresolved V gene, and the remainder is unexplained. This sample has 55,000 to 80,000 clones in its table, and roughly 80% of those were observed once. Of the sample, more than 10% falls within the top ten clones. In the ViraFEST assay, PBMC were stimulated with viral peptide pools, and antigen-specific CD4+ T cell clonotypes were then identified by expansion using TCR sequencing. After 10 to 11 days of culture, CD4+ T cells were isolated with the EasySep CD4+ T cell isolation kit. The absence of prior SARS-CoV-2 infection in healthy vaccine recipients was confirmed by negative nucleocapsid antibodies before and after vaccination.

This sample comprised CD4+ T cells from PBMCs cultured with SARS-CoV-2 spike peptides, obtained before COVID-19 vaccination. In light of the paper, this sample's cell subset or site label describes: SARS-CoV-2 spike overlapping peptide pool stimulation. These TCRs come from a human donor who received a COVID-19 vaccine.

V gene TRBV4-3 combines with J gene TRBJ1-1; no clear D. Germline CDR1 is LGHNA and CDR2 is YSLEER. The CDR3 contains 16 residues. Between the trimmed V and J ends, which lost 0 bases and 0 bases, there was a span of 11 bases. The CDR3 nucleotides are TGCGCCAGCAGCCAAGATGGGGAGGGAATGAACACTGAAGCTTTCTTT. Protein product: CASSQDGEGMNTEAFF.

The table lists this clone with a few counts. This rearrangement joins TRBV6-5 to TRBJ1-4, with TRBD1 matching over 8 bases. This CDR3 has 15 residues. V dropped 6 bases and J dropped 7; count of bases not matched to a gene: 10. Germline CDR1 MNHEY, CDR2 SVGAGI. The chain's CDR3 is CASRSTGGRPEKLFF. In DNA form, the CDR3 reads TGTGCCAGCAGATCTACAGGGGGGAGGCCTGAAAAACTGTTTTTT.

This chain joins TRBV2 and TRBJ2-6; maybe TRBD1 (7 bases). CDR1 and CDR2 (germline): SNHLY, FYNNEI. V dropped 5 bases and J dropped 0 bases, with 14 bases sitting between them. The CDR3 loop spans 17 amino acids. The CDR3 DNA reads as TGTGCCAGCAGTCGCGGGACAGCATCCTCTGGGGCCAACGTCCTGACTTTC. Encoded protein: CASSRGTASSGANVLTF.

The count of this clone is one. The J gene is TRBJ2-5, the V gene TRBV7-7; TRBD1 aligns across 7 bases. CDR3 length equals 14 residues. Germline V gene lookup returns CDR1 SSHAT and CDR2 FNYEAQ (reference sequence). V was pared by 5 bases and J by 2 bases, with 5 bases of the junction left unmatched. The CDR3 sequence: CASSPGTAQETQYF. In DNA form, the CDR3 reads TGTGCCAGCAGCCCGGGGACAGCTCAAGAGACCCAGTACTTC.

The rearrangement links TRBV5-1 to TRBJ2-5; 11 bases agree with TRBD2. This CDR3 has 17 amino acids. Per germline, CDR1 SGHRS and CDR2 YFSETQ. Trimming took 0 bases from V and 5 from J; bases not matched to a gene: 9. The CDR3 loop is CASSLAMTSGAPETQYF. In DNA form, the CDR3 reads TGCGCCAGCAGCTTGGCCATGACTAGCGGGGCTCCGGAGACCCAGTACTTC.

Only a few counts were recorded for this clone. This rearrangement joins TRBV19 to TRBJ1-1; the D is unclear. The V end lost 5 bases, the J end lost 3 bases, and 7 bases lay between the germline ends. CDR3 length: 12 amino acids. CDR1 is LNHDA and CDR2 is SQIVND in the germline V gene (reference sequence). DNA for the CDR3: TGTGCCAGTAGTCGGGTTTACACTGAAGCTTTCTTT. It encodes CASSRVYTEAFF.

This CDR3 is CASSLRPGLTGNTIYF. CDR3 in DNA: TGTGCCAGCAGCTTAAGGCCAGGGTTGACTGGAAACACCATATATTTT. J is TRBJ1-3 and V is TRBV7-8, with a weak D call TRBD1 (5 bases). Germline CDR1 and CDR2: SGHVS and FQNEAQ. Trimming cost V 2 bases and J 2 bases, with 13 bases left between them. This CDR3 comprises 16 residues.

The CDR3 DNA reads as TGTGCCAGCAACCCGACCCCCTCCTACAATGAGCAGTTCTTC. This translates into CASNPTPSYNEQFF. The genes are TRBV7-8 and TRBJ2-1; D ambiguous. The CDR3 extends over 14 amino acids. V lost 7 bases and J lost 0, with 10 bases in between. Germline-derived CDR1 and CDR2 are SGHVS and FQNEAQ.

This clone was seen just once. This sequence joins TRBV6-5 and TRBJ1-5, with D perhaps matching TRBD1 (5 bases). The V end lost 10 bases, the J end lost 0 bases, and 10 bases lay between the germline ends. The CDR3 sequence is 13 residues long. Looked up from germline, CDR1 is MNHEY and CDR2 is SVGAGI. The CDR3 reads CATRQSSNQPQHF. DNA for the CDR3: TGTGCCACTAGACAGTCTAGCAATCAGCCCCAGCATTTT.

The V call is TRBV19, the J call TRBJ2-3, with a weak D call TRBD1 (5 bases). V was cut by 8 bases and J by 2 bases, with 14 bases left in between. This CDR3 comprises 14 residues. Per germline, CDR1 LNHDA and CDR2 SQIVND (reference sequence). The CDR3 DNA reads TGTGCCAGTCGTAATACAGGACACACAGATACGCAGTATTTT. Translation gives CASRNTGHTDTQYF. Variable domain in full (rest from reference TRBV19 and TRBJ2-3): DGGITQSPKYLFRKEGQNVTLSCEQNLNHDAMYWYRQDPGQGLRLIYYSQIVNDFQKGDIAEGYSVSREKKESFPLTVTSAQKNPTAFYLCASRNTGHTDTQYFGPGTRLTVL.

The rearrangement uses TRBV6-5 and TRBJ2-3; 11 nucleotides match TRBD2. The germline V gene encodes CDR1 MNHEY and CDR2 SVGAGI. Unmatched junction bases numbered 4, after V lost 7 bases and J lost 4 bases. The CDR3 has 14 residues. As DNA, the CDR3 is TGTGCCAGCAAAACTAGCGGGGGTTCAGATACGCAGTATTTT. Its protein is CASKTSGGSDTQYF.

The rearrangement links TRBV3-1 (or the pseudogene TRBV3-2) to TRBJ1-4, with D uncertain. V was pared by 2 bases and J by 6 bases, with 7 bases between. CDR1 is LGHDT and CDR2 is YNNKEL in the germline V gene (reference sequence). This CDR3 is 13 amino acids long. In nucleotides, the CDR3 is TGTGCCAGCAGCCAACGGCAGTATGAAAAACTGTTTTTT. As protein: CASSQRQYEKLFF.

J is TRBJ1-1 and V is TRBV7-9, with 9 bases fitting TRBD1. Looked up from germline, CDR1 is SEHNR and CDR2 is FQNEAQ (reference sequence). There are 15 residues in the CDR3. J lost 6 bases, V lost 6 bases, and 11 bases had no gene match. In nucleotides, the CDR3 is TGTGCCAGCAGTTTACAGACAGGGGGTAGGTCTGAAGCTTTCTTT. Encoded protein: CASSLQTGGRSEAFF.

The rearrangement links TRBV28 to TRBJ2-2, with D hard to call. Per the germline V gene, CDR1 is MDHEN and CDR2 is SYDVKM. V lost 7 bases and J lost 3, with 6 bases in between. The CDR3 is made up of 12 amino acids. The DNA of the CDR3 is TGTGCCAGCAACCGGGACACCGGGGAGCTGTTTTTT. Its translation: CASNRDTGELFF.

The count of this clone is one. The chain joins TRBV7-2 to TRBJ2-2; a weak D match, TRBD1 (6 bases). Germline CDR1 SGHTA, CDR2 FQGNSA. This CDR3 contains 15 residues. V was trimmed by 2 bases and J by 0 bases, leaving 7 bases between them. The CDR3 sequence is CASSLRDTNTGELFF. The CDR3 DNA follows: TGTGCCAGCAGCTTACGGGACACGAACACCGGGGAGCTGTTTTTT.

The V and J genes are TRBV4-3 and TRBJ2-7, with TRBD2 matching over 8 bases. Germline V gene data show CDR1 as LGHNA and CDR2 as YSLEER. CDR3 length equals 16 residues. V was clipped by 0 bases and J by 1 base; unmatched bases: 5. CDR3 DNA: TGCGCCAGCAGCCAAGAACCGAGCGGGGGTTCCTACGAGCAGTACGTC. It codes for CASSQEPSGGSYEQYV.

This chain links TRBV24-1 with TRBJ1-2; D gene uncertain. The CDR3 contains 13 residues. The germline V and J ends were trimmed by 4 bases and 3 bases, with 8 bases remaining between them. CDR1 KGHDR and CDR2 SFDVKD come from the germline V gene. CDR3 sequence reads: CATSEFGDYGYTF. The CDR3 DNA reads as TGTGCCACCAGTGAGTTTGGGGACTATGGCTACACCTTC.

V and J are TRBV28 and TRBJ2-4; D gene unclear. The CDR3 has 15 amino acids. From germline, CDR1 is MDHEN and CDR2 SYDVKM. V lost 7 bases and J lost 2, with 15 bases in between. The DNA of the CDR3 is TGTGCCAGCACTAAGACCTACTCCTCCAAAAACATTCAGTACTTC. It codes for CASTKTYSSKNIQYF.

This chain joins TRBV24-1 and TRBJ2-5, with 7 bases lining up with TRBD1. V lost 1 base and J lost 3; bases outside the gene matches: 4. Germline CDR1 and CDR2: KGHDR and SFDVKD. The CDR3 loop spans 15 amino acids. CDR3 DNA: TGTGCCACCAGTGATTTAGAGCAGGGGGAAGAGACCCAGTACTTC. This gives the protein CATSDLEQGEETQYF.

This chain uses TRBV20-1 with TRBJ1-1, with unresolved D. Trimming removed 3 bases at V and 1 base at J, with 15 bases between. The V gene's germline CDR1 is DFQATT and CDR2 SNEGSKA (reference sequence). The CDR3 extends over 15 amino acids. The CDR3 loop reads CSASPQLRANTEAFF. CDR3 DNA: TGCAGTGCTAGTCCCCAACTGCGCGCGAACACTGAAGCTTTCTTT.

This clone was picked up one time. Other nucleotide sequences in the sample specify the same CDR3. The CDR3 nucleotides are TGTGCCACCAGTGACCCAGGGACAGGACAAGAGACCCAGTACTTC. Its translation is CATSDPGTGQETQYF. V gene TRBV24-1 combines with J gene TRBJ2-5; TRBD1 matches 8 bases. V shed 4 bases and J 2 bases; nucleotides not matched to a gene: 5. This CDR3 contains 15 residues. Germline CDR1 reads KGHDR; CDR2 reads SFDVKD.